These 32 T cell receptor beta chains originate from one sample sequenced in a study of T-cell memory formation after mild COVID-19. TCRdb re-called the 5' RACE reads with MiXCR, one entry per CDR3 protein. The sample has 500,000 to 550,000 distinct CDR3 sequences, about a fifth seen once; the top ten hold around an eighth. The specimen was PBMCs or a T cell subset sorted from them (not recorded which). These receptors were taken from an adult woman who had mild COVID-19 (a few samples of this study predate the infection). Cell type and time point are not known.

This clonotype was counted ten times or more. V and J are TRBV5-1 and TRBJ2-3; D gene unclear. Germline assignment: CDR1 SGHRS and CDR2 YFSETQ. The CDR3 is 13 amino acids. V was trimmed by 2 bases and J by 5 bases, leaving 9 bases between them. CDR3 loop: CASSFQFGDTQYF. The CDR3 nucleotides are TGCGCCAGCAGCTTCCAGTTTGGAGATACGCAGTATTTT.

The sample holds a few counts of this clonotype. The chain joins TRBV7-9 to TRBJ2-1, with TRBD2 identical over 11 bases. Losses at the gene ends were 3 bases for V and 4 bases for J; bases not matched to a gene: 2. The CDR3 extends over 15 amino acids. Germline values: CDR1 SEHNR, CDR2 FQNEAQ (reference sequence). As DNA, the CDR3 is TGTGCCAGCAGCTTTAGCGGGAGGGCATACAATGAGCAGTTCTTC. It yields the protein CASSFSGRAYNEQFF.

This clonotype has only a few counts. The chain is built from TRBV30 and TRBJ1-2, with a tentative D call TRBD1 (5 bases). The CDR3 totals 11 residues. Between the trimmed V and J ends, which lost 6 bases and 6 bases, there was a span of 11 bases. Germline V lookup: CDR1 GTSNPN, CDR2 SVGIG (reference sequence). CDR3 protein: CACRGRDGYTF. CDR3 coding DNA: TGTGCCTGTAGGGGCCGGGATGGCTACACCTTC.

In its sample, this clonotype was seen a few times. The chain employs TRBV10-3 and TRBJ2-7, with TRBD2 identical over 8 bases. V shed 6 bases, J shed 0 bases, and the junction held 10 bases outside the gene matches. In germline, CDR1 is ENHRY, CDR2 SYGVKD. This CDR3 is built from 16 residues. CDR3 in DNA: TGTGCCATCAGCGGGAGGGGCGGAGAGAGCTCCTACGAGCAGTACTTC. Amino acid sequence: CAISGRGGESSYEQYF.

This clonotype was seen a handful of times. The chain recombines TRBV12-3 or TRBV12-4 with TRBJ2-7, with D perhaps TRBD1 (5 bases). The CDR3 has 14 residues. V lost 6 bases to trimming and J lost 1 base, with 13 bases between them. The CDR3 here is CASSLPDRSYEQYF. In DNA form, the CDR3 reads TGTGCCAGCAGCCTCCCCGACAGATCCTACGAGCAGTACTTC.

CDR3 DNA sequence: TGCAGCGTTGAAGGCAGGGGGCTTCGGTACGAGCAGTACTTC. Protein product: CSVEGRGLRYEQYF. The genes are TRBV29-1 and TRBJ2-7; TRBD1 agrees at 8 bases. V trimming: 1 base; J trimming: 4 bases; junction bases outside the gene matches: 6. The CDR3 contains 14 residues. The germline V gene has CDR1 SQVTM and CDR2 ANQGSEA.

This clonotype was counted a few times. The J gene is TRBJ2-6, the V gene TRBV27; D not certain. Trimming stripped 2 bases from V and 0 bases from J, with 8 bases between. Germline V gene lookup returns CDR1 MNHEY and CDR2 SMNVEV (reference sequence). This CDR3 spans 16 amino acids. The CDR3 loop is CASSLEGYSGANVLTF. CDR3 nucleotide sequence: TGTGCCAGCAGTTTAGAAGGTTACTCTGGGGCCAACGTCCTGACTTTC.

In regard to this clonotype: At one of its ends the junction is not consistent with the germline gene, which may arise from a read error. This chain links TRBV5-1 with TRBJ2-7, with 10 bases that match TRBD1. The CDR3 extends over 17 amino acids. In germline, CDR1 is SGHRS, CDR2 YFSETQ. The CDR3 DNA is TGCGCCGGCAGCCTCGCGGATGGGACAGGGGACCCCTACGAGCAGTACTTC. It translates to CAGSLADGTGDPYEQYF.

This chain links TRBV4-1 with TRBJ2-7; D unresolved. This CDR3 has 15 amino acids. Germline V gene sequence: CDR1 MGHRA, CDR2 YSYEKL. Trimming stripped 3 bases from V and 6 bases from J, with 18 bases between. The CDR3, as DNA: TGCGCCAGCAGCCACCCCGCTACAACCCTGGGCGAGCAGTACTTC. Protein product: CASSHPATTLGEQYF.

V and J are TRBV4-1 and TRBJ2-3; no clear D gene. This CDR3 region has 15 residues. Germline values: CDR1 MGHRA, CDR2 YSYEKL. The V and J ends lost 0 bases and 1 base respectively, with 8 bases between them. Here the CDR3 reads CASSQERLGTDTQYF. CDR3 coding DNA: TGCGCCAGCAGCCAAGAAAGACTCGGCACAGATACGCAGTATTTT.

This clonotype was counted a few times. The chain carries TRBV20-1 and TRBJ2-3, with 15 positions matching TRBD2. The CDR3 contains 17 residues. Per germline, CDR1 DFQATT and CDR2 SNEGSKA (reference sequence). The V segment lost 6 bases and the J segment 2 bases; nucleotides outside the gene matches: 9. CDR3 DNA sequence: TGCAGTGCCCGCGGACTAGCGGGAGGGCCCTACACAGATACGCAGTATTTT. Amino acid sequence: CSARGLAGGPYTDTQYF.

The chain carries TRBV7-3 and TRBJ1-6; the D gene is possibly TRBD1 (5 bases). Germline V gene sequence: CDR1 SGHTA, CDR2 FQGTGA. The CDR3 is made up of 15 amino acids. V gave up 2 bases and J gave up 7 bases, with 12 bases separating them. The CDR3 loop is CASSLERGWNSPLHF. For the CDR3, the DNA is TGTGCCAGCAGCTTAGAGAGGGGTTGGAATTCACCCCTCCACTTT.

This clonotype turned up a few times. The rearrangement joins TRBV7-3 to TRBJ2-7; TRBD2 matches 8 bases. With V trimmed by 5 bases and J by 2 bases, 5 bases remained unmatched. CDR1 and CDR2 from the germline V gene are SGHTA and FQGTGA. The CDR3 totals 14 residues. DNA of the CDR3: TGTGCCAGCAGCGTTACGGGGGGGCCCTACGAGCAGTACTTC. This translates into CASSVTGGPYEQYF.

This clonotype turned up a few times. This sequence joins TRBV2 and TRBJ1-2; D is perhaps TRBD1 (6 bases). In germline, CDR1 is SNHLY, CDR2 FYNNEI. V shed 0 bases and J shed 5 bases, with 13 bases lying between them. The CDR3 is 15 residues long. CDR3 sequence: CASSEAINRDYGYTF. The CDR3 region has the DNA TGTGCCAGCAGTGAAGCGATTAACAGGGATTATGGCTACACCTTC.

This clonotype was seen a few times. The chain recombines TRBV6-5 with TRBJ2-2; no firm D call. Trimming took off 0 bases at V and 5 bases at J, with 4 bases between the two ends. This CDR3 is built from 13 residues. Germline V lookup: CDR1 MNHEY, CDR2 SVGAGI. The CDR3 sequence: CASSYSWTGELFF. CDR3 coding DNA: TGTGCCAGCAGTTACTCCTGGACCGGGGAGCTGTTTTTT.

Many counts were recorded for this clonotype. V is TRBV9 and J is TRBJ2-7; 11 nucleotides align to TRBD2. The CDR3 is made up of 14 amino acids. Germline V gene data show CDR1 as SGDLS and CDR2 as YYNGEE. V shed 1 base and J 6 bases; nucleotides not matched to a gene: 3. CDR3: CASSVTGTSGEQYF. Here the CDR3 DNA reads TGTGCCAGCAGCGTAACCGGGACTAGCGGCGAGCAGTACTTC.

This clonotype turned up a few times. This sequence joins TRBV12-3 or TRBV12-4 and TRBJ2-3; a possible D gene is TRBD1 (5 bases). The V gene lost 2 bases and the J gene lost 0 bases, with 9 bases spanning the gap. This CDR3 is built from 15 residues. The CDR3 reads CASSLYSGSTDTQYF. CDR3 nucleotide sequence: TGTGCCAGCAGTTTATATTCAGGGAGCACAGATACGCAGTATTTT.

The chain uses TRBV24-1 and TRBJ2-3; 15 bases align to TRBD2. The CDR3 runs to 17 residues. V trimming: 7 bases; J trimming: 6 bases; junction bases outside the gene matches: 10. Germline V gene data show CDR1 as KGHDR and CDR2 as SFDVKD. The CDR3 DNA follows: TGTGCCACCAGCGTTAGGACTAGCGGGAGGGCTGGGGATACGCAGTATTTT. This encodes CATSVRTSGRAGDTQYF.

The chain links TRBV7-2 to TRBJ1-1; 8 bases fit TRBD1. The CDR3 contains 18 residues. V shed 4 bases, J shed 4 bases, and the junction held 17 bases outside the gene matches. Germline V gives CDR1 SGHTA, CDR2 FQGNSA. CDR3 in DNA: TGTGCCAGCAGCTCACATCTCCGGACAGGGACGTTGGGCACTGAAGCTTTCTTT. Its protein product is CASSSHLRTGTLGTEAFF.

This clonotype was counted between two and nine times. The V gene is TRBV5-4, the J gene TRBJ2-2; TRBD2 is a possible D gene (6 bases). V was cut by 2 bases and J by 8 bases, with 16 bases left in between. The CDR3 is 15 amino acids. Germline values: CDR1 SGHNT, CDR2 YYREEE (reference sequence). In DNA, the CDR3 is TGTGCCAGCAGCTTCAGTATGCGGGGACGAGGGGAGCTGTTTTTT. Translation: CASSFSMRGRGELFF.

V and J are TRBV6-6 and TRBJ1-4, with TRBD1 matching over 7 bases. CDR1 and CDR2 (germline): MNHNY, SVGAGI (reference sequence). The trim removed 2 bases at V and 5 bases at J, leaving 11 bases unmatched. The CDR3 totals 17 residues. This CDR3 is CASSYGNRGPINEKLFF. DNA for the CDR3: TGTGCCAGCAGTTACGGGAACAGGGGTCCCATCAATGAAAAACTGTTTTTT.

CDR3 bases: TGCGCCAGCAGCCAAGTCCGGGACTACTACAATGAGCAGTTCTTC. Protein: CASSQVRDYYNEQFF. The chain joins TRBV4-3 to TRBJ2-1; 7 bases are shared with TRBD2. The CDR3 covers 15 residues. V shed 1 base and J 3 bases; nucleotides not matched to a gene: 3. Germline CDR1 reads LGHNA; CDR2 reads YSLEER.

This clonotype was seen just once. The rearrangement uses TRBV12-3 or TRBV12-4 and TRBJ2-5, with 14 bases fitting TRBD2. Germline trimming cut 5 bases from V and 4 bases from J; bases unmatched to any gene: 9. CDR3 length: 17 amino acids. CDR3 sequence: CASSPGTSGGVLETQYF. CDR3 DNA sequence: TGTGCCAGCAGTCCTGGGACTAGCGGGGGTGTTCTAGAGACCCAGTACTTC.

The genes are TRBV2 and TRBJ2-7, with TRBD1 matching 8 bases. Germline V gives CDR1 SNHLY, CDR2 FYNNEI. The length of the CDR3 is 14 residues. V was clipped by 4 bases and J by 3 bases; unmatched bases: 5. CDR3 region: CASSGQGSVYEQYF. As DNA, the CDR3 is TGTGCCAGCAGTGGACAGGGGAGCGTCTACGAGCAGTACTTC. Supplemented by reference TRBV2 and TRBJ2-7, the full variable domain reads EPEVTQTPSHQVTQMGQEVILRCVPISNHLYFYWYRQILGQKVEFLVSFYNNEISEKSEIFDDQFSVERPDGSNFTLKIRSTKLEDSAMYFCASSGQGSVYEQYFGPGTRLTVT.

J is TRBJ1-2 and V is TRBV7-2, with a possible D match to TRBD1 (5 bases). The ends were cut back, 5 bases at V and 4 bases at J, with 11 bases in the middle. The CDR3 covers 13 residues. Germline loops: CDR1 SGHTA, CDR2 FQGNSA. The CDR3 region is CASSQGLAYGYTF. CDR3 bases: TGTGCCAGCAGCCAGGGATTGGCCTATGGCTACACCTTC.

The gene calls are TRBV2 and TRBJ2-1; 12 nucleotides align to TRBD2. Germline CDR1 reads SNHLY; CDR2 reads FYNNEI. There are 14 residues in the CDR3. V shed 7 bases and J 6 bases; nucleotides not matched to a gene: 4. In nucleotides, the CDR3 is TGTGCCAGCAAACTAGCGGGGGGAGTCAATGAGCAGTTCTTC. As protein: CASKLAGGVNEQFF.

This chain uses TRBV12-3 or TRBV12-4 with TRBJ1-2; maybe TRBD1 (5 bases). This CDR3 has 15 amino acids. Trimming stripped 7 bases from V and 4 bases from J, with 19 bases between. The CDR3 protein is CASTSNQRGVYGYTF. The DNA for the CDR3 is TGTGCCAGCACCTCTAACCAACGAGGGGTCTATGGCTACACCTTC.

The chain combines TRBV23-1 with TRBJ2-1; D might be TRBD1 or TRBD2, each matching 6 bases. TRBV23-1 is an ORF, and what it does is uncertain. CDR3 length: 11 amino acids. V was cut by 4 bases and J by 13 bases, with 11 bases left in between. The CDR3 DNA reads as TGCGCCAGCAGTCCAGAGGGGGGACAGTTCTTC. It is translated as CASSPEGGQFF.

This clonotype was seen a handful of times. The J gene is TRBJ2-1, the V gene TRBV6-2 or TRBV6-3, with 7 bases that match TRBD2. CDR3 length: 16 residues. V shed 8 bases, J shed 10 bases, and the junction held 20 bases outside the gene matches. Germline loops: CDR1 MNHEY, CDR2 SVGEGT. CDR3 coding DNA: TGTGCCAGCGGTTTGGGTCGTGGGAGGGAATTTGGGGAGCAGTTCTTC. This encodes CASGLGRGREFGEQFF.

Turning to this clonotype: The junction departs from the called germline gene at one end, perhaps through a read error. This chain connects TRBV2 to TRBJ2-5; D perhaps matches TRBD1 (5 bases). Germline loops: CDR1 SNHLY, CDR2 FYNNEI. This CDR3 has 12 amino acids. The CDR3 spells CACRVDGETQYF. For the CDR3, the DNA is TGTGCCTGCAGGGTGGACGGGGAGACCCAGTACTTC.

This clonotype was picked up many times. The chain joins TRBV3-1 to TRBJ2-7; D uncertain. CDR3 length equals 12 residues. From germline, CDR1 is LGHDT and CDR2 YNNKEL (reference sequence). V gave up 6 bases and J gave up 1 base, with 7 bases separating them. Here the CDR3 reads CASSHGSYEQYF. In nucleotides, the CDR3 is TGTGCCAGCAGTCACGGATCCTACGAGCAGTACTTC.

This clonotype was observed at least ten times. CDR3 in amino acids: CASRIAHSGLDIQYF. In DNA form, the CDR3 reads TGTGCCAGCAGGATAGCACACAGTGGACTGGACATTCAGTACTTC. V is TRBV12-3 or TRBV12-4 and J is TRBJ2-4; D might be TRBD2 (5 bases). V shed 6 bases and J shed 8 bases, with 20 bases lying between them. CDR3 size: 15 residues.